This passage covers 9 T cell receptor beta chains from one sample sequenced in a study of long-term antiretroviral therapy in people with HIV. Runs used v3.0 of the immunoSEQ assay and were done at survey level. Sequencing used immunoSEQ multiplex PCR; TCRdb keeps in-frame clones, though not all of them. The sample carries fewer than 30,000 clones, 79% recorded once. The sample here was unsorted PBMCs, taken 2.1 years after starting antiretroviral therapy. These receptors were collected from a man aged 25 to 40 with HIV.

A single count supports this clone. The chain couples TRBV28 to TRBJ1-2; D gene unclear. The germline gives CDR1 MDHEN, CDR2 SYDVKM. With 4 bases removed from V and 4 bases from J, the gap between germline ends came to 10 bases. This CDR3 is built from 13 residues. The chain's CDR3 is CASSSGSIYGYTF. Here the CDR3 DNA reads TGTGCCAGCAGTTCGGGATCGATCTATGGCTACACCTTC.

As concerns this clone: The same CDR3 also results from other DNA sequences found in this sample. CDR3 in amino acids: CASSVGGGEETQYF. DNA of the CDR3: TGTGCCAGCAGCGTAGGAGGGGGGGAAGAGACCCAGTACTTC. J is TRBJ2-5 and V is TRBV9; maybe TRBD2 (7 bases). Germline CDR1 SGDLS, CDR2 YYNGEE. This CDR3 comprises 14 residues. Trimming pared 0 bases from V and 3 bases from J, leaving 9 bases between.

The chain has TRBV27 and TRBJ2-7; 10 bases fit TRBD1. Trimming took 6 bases from V and 4 from J; bases not matched to a gene: 6. Germline CDR1 and CDR2: MNHEY and SMNVEV (reference sequence). There are 14 residues in the CDR3. The CDR3 loop is CASRKTGGAYEQYF. The CDR3, as DNA: TGTGCCAGCAGAAAGACAGGGGGCGCTTACGAGCAGTACTTC.

The table lists this clone with a few counts. The gene calls are TRBV30 and TRBJ2-7; the D is unclear. CDR1 and CDR2 (germline): GTSNPN, SVGIG (reference sequence). V was cut by 4 bases and J by 3 bases, with 13 bases left in between. This CDR3 has 13 residues. CDR3 protein: CAWKRQTLYEQYF. The CDR3 DNA reads as TGTGCCTGGAAAAGACAAACTCTCTACGAGCAGTACTTC.

This clone is a singleton in its sample. V and J are TRBV7-8 and TRBJ2-7; D possibly uses TRBD1 or TRBD2 (5 bases each). The CDR3 consists of 15 residues. Germline V CDR1 and CDR2: SGHVS, FQNEAQ. The ends were cut back, 5 bases at V and 0 bases at J, with 14 bases in the middle. Here the CDR3 reads CASSPRESLSYEQYF. The CDR3 DNA is TGTGCCAGCAGCCCCAGGGAGTCCCTCTCCTACGAGCAGTACTTC. Together with reference TRBV7-8 and TRBJ2-7, the CDR3 gives the full variable domain: GAGVSQSPRYKVAKRGQDVALRCDPISGHVSLFWYQQALGQGPEFLTYFQNEAQLDKSGLPSDRFFAERPEGSVSTLKIQRTQQEDSAVYLCASSPRESLSYEQYFGPGTRLTVT.

This clone was detected only a few times. The chain combines TRBV6-4 with TRBJ1-6, with D unclear. The CDR3 is made up of 13 amino acids. Looked up from germline, CDR1 is MRHNA and CDR2 is SNTAGT. V gave up 4 bases and J gave up 10 bases, with 11 bases separating them. The CDR3 loop is CASSGQIGSPLHF. In nucleotides, the CDR3 is TGTGCCAGCAGTGGACAAATCGGATCACCCCTCCACTTT.

V gene TRBV9 combines with J gene TRBJ1-4; the D gene is possibly TRBD1 (6 bases). The CDR3 sequence is 14 residues long. From germline, CDR1 is SGDLS and CDR2 YYNGEE. V lost 6 bases to trimming and J lost 8 bases, with 17 bases between them. The CDR3, as DNA: TGTGCCAGCAACGAGGGGGGAGGGGCGGAAAAACTGTTTTTT. This translates into CASNEGGGAEKLFF.

The CDR3 DNA reads as TGCGCCAGCAGCCAGCCCGACAGCCGGAACACTGAAGCTTTCTTT. It encodes CASSQPDSRNTEAFF. The chain employs TRBV4-1 and TRBJ1-1; TRBD1 might be the D (5 bases). The V end was cut by 3 bases, the J end by 1 base, with 12 bases between. CDR1 MGHRA and CDR2 YSYEKL come from the germline V gene. The CDR3 contains 15 residues.

J is TRBJ1-3 and V is TRBV28; D is unclear. V lost 3 bases to trimming and J lost 7 bases, with 16 bases between them. The V gene's germline CDR1 is MDHEN and CDR2 SYDVKM. CDR3 length equals 15 residues. Here the CDR3 reads CASSFSGSGRNTIYF. The CDR3 nucleotides are TGTGCCAGCAGTTTCTCTGGCAGCGGACGTAACACCATATATTTT.